This paragraph reports one T cell receptor (beta chain). Its antigen is undetermined. The junction differs from germline at one of its ends, possibly a read error. The sample originates from a study of T-cell memory formation after mild COVID-19. Study-level findings and limits: Of the contracting clones, CD4+ ones lay mainly in CM and EM, and CD8+ ones in EMRA.

A 5'RACE reaction primed in the constant segment made cDNA libraries of TCR alpha and TCR beta, and these carried sample barcodes and UMIs. TCRdb re-called the 5' RACE reads through MiXCR, storing one row per CDR3 protein. The profile shows 470,000 or so distinct CDR3 sequences, around 17% of them singletons. The sequence derives from a man aged 18 to 29 who had mild COVID-19 (a few samples of this study predate the infection). Cell type and time point are not known. The sample comprised PBMCs or a T cell subset sorted from them (not recorded which).

For the CDR3, the DNA is TGCAGTGCCCCCTCAGCGGGGGGCTCTCGTTGGGTCTTC. It is translated as CSAPSAGGSRWVF. V gene TRBV20-1 combines with J gene TRBJ2-1, with 9 bases lining up with TRBD2. Germline values: CDR1 DFQATT, CDR2 SNEGSKA (reference sequence). CDR3 length: 13 amino acids.